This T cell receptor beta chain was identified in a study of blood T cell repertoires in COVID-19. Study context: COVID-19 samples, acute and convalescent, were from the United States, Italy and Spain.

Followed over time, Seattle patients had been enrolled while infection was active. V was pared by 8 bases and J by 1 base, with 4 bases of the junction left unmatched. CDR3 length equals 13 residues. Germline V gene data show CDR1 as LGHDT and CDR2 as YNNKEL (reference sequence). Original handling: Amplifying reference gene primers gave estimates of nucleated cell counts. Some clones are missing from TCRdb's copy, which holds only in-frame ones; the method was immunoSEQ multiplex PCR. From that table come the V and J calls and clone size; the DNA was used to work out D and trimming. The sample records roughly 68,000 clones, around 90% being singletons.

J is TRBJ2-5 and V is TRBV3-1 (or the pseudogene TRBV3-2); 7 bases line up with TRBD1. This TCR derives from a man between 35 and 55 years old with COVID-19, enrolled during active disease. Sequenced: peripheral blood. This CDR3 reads CASGDRVQETQYF. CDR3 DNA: TGTGCCAGCGGCGACAGGGTCCAAGAGACCCAGTACTTC.